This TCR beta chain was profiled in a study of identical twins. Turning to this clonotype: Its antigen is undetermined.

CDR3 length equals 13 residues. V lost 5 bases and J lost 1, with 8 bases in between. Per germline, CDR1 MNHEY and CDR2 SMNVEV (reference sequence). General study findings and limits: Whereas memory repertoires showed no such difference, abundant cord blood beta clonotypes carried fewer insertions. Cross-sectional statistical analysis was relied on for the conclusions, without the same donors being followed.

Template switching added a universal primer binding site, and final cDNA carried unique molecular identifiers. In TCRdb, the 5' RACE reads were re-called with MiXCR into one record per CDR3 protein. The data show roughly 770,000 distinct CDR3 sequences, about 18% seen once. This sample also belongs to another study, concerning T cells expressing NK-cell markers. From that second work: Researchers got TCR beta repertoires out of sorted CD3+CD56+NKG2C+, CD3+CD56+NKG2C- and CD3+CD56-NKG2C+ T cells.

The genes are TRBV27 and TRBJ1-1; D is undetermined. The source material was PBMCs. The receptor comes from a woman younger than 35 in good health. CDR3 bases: TGTGCCAGCAGTAAAACAAAGAACACTGAAGCTTTCTTT. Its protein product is CASSKTKNTEAFF.